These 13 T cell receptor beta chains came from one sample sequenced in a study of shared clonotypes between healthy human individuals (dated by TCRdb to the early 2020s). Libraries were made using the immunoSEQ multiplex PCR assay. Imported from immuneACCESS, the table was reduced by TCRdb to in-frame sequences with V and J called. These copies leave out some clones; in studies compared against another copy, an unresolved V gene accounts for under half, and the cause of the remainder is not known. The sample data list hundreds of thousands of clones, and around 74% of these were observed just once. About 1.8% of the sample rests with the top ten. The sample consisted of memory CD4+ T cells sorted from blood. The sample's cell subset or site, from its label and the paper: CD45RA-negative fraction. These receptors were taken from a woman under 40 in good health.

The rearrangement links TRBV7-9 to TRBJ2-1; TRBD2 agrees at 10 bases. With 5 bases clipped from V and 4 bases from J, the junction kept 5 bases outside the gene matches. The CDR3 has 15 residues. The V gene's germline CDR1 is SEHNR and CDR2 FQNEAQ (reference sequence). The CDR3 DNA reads TGTGCCAGCAGCCCCCGACTAGCGGGTTACAATGAGCAGTTCTTC. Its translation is CASSPRLAGYNEQFF.

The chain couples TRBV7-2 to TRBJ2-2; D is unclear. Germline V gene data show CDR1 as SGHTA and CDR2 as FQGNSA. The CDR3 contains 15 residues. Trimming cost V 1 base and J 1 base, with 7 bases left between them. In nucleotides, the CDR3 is TGTGCCAGCAGCTTAGTATTTAGGAACACCGGGGAGCTGTTTTTT. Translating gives CASSLVFRNTGELFF.

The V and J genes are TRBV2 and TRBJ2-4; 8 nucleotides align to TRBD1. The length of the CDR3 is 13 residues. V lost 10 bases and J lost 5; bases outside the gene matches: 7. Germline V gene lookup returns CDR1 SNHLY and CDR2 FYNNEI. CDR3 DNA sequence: TGTGCCACAGCCGGACAGGGCGAAAACATTCAGTACTTC. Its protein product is CATAGQGENIQYF.

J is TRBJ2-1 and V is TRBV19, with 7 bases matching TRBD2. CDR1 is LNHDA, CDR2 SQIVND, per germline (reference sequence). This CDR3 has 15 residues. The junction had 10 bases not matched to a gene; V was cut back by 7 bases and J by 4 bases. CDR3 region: CASTPPAGSYNEQFF. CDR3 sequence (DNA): TGTGCCAGTACTCCCCCAGCGGGATCATACAATGAGCAGTTCTTC.

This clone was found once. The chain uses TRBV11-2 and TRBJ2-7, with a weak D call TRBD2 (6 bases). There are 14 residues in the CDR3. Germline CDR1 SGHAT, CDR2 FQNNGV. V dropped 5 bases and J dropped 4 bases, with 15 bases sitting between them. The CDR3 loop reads CASSPPGGKYEQYF. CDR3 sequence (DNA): TGTGCCAGCAGCCCCCCCGGGGGTAAGTACGAGCAGTACTTC.

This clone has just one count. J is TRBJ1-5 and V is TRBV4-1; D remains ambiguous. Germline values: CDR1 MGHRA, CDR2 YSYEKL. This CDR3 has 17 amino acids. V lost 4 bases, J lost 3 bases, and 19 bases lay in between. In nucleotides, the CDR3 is TGCGCCAGCAGCCGCAGTATCGTTTCGATATCCAATCAGCCCCAGCATTTT. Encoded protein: CASSRSIVSISNQPQHF.

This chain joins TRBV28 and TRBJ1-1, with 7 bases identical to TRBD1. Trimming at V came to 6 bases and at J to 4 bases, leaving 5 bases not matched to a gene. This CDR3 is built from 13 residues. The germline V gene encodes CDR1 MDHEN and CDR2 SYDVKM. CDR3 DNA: TGTGCCAGCAGCAGCTCAGGGGGCACTGAAGCTTTCTTT. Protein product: CASSSSGGTEAFF.

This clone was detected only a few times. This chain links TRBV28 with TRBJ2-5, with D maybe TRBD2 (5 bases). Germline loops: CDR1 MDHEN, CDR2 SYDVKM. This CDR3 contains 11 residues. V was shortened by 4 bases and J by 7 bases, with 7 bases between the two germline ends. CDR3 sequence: CASSSTRTQYF. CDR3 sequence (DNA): TGTGCCAGCAGTTCCACTAGGACCCAGTACTTC. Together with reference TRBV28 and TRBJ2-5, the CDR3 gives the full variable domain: DVKVTQSSRYLVKRTGEKVFLECVQDMDHENMFWYRQDPGLGLRLIYFSYDVKMKEKGDIPEGYSVSREKKERFSLILESASTNQTSMYLCASSSTRTQYFGPGTRLLVL.

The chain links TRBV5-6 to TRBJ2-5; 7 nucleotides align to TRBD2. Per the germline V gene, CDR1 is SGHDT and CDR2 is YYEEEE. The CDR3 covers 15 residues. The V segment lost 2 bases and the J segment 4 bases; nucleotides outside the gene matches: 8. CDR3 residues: CASSFYREVAETQYF. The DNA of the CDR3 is TGTGCCAGCAGCTTCTACCGGGAGGTCGCAGAGACCCAGTACTTC.

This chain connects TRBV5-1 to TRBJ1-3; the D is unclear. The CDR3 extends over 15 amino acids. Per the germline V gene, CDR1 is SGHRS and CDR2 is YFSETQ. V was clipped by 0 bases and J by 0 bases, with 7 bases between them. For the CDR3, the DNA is TGCGCCAGCAGCTTGGCGGGATTCTCTGGAAACACCATATATTTT. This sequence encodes CASSLAGFSGNTIYF. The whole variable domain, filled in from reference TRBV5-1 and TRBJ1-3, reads KAGVTQTPRYLIKTRGQQVTLSCSPISGHRSVSWYQQTPGQGLQFLFEYFSETQRNKGNFPGRFSGRQFSNSRSEMNVSTLELGDSALYLCASSLAGFSGNTIYFGEGSWLTVV.

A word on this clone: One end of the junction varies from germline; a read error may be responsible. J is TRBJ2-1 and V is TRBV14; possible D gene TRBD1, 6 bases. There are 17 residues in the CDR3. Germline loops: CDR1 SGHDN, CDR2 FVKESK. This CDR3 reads CASSPKGQSFSNNEQFF. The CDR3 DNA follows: TGTGCCAGCAGCCCTAAGGGACAATCTTTCTCCAACAATGAGCAGTTCTTC.

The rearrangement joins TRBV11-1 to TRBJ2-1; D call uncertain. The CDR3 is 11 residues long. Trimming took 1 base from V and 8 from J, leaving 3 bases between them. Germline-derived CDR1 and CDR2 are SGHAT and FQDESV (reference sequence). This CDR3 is CASSLEDEQFF. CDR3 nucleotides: TGTGCCAGCAGCTTAGAAGATGAGCAGTTCTTC.

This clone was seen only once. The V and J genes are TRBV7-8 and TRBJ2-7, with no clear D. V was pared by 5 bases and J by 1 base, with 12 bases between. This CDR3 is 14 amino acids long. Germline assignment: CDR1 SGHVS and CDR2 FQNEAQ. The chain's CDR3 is CASSPHDLSYEQYF. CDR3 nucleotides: TGTGCCAGCAGCCCACACGATTTATCCTACGAGCAGTACTTC.